The sample holds a few counts of the clone carrying this T cell receptor (beta chain). Germline loops: CDR1 SGHAT, CDR2 FQDESV (reference sequence). V lost 3 bases and J 1 base, leaving 10 bases between the germline ends. The CDR3 covers 14 residues. The data originate from a study of human T cells and chemical hapten exposure. Background on the study: TCR yields per sample varied, mainly owing to small pooled library volume differences.

TCRdb processed the RACE reads anew with MiXCR; each CDR3 protein has one entry. The table records 100,000 to 150,000 distinct CDR3 sequences, around 8.3% of them present only once. The time point: healthy volunteer bleed at 2 weeks. The study extracted total RNA from unfractionated whole blood. The sequencing sample was made of whole blood. The source is a male donor in good health. Some clones in this sample may be carry-over from other donors' samples. The chain employs TRBV11-1 and TRBJ2-7; maybe TRBD2 (5 bases). In DNA form, the CDR3 reads TGTGCCAGCAGCTTCCTCACGGGATCCTACGAGCAGTACTTC. It specifies CASSFLTGSYEQYF.